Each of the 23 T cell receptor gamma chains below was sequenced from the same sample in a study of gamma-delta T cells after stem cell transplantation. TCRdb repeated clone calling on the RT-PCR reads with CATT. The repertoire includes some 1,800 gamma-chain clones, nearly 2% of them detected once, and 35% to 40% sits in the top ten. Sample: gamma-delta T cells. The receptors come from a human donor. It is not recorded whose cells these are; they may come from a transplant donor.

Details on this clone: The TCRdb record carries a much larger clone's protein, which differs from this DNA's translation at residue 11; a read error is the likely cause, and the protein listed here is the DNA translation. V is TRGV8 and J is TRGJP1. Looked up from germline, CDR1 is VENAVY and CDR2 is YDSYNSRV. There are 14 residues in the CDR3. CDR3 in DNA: TGTGCCACCTGGGATTATACCACTGGTTGGTACAAGATATTT. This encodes CATWDYTTGWYKIF.

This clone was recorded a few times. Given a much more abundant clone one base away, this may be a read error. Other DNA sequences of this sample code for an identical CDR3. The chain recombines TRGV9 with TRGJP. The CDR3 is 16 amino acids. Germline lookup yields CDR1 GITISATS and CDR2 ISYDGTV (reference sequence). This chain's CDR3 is CALWEAWELGKKIKVF. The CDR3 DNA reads TGTGCCTTGTGGGAGGCCTGGGAGTTGGGCAAAAAGATCAAGGTATTT.

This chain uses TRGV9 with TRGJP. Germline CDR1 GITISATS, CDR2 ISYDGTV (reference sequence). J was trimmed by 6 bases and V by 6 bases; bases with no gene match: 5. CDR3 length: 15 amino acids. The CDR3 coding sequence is TGTGCCTTGTGGAGGGGAGAGTTGGGCAAAAAAATCAAGGTATTT. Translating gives CALWRGELGKKIKVF.

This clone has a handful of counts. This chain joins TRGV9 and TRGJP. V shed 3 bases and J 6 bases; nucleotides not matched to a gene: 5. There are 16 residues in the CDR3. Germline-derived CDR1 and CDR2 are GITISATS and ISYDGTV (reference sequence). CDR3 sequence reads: CALWEPAELGKKIKVF. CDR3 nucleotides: TGTGCCTTGTGGGAGCCCGCAGAGTTGGGCAAAAAAATCAAGGTATTT.

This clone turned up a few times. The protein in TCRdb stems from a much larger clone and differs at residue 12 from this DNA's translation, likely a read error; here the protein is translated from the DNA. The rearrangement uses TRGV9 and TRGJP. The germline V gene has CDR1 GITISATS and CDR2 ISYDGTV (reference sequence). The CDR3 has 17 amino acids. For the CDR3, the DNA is TGTGCCTTGTGGGAGGTGCAGGCTGAGTTGGGCAGAAAAATCAAGGTATTT. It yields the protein CALWEVQAELGRKIKVF.

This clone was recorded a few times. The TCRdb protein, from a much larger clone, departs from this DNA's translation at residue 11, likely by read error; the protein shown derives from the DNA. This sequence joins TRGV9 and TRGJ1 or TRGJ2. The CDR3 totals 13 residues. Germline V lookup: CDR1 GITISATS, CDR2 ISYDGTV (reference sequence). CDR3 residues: CALWEVPQNKRLF. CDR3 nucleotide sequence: TGTGCCTTGTGGGAGGTGCCACAGAATAAGAGACTCTTT.

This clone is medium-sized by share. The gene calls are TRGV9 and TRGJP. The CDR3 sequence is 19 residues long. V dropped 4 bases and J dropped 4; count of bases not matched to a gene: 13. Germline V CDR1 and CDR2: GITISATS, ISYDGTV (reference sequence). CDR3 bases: TGTGCCTTGTGGGACCTGCAGGGGTCCCAAGAGTTGGGCAAAAAAATCAAGGTATTT. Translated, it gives CALWDLQGSQELGKKIKVF.

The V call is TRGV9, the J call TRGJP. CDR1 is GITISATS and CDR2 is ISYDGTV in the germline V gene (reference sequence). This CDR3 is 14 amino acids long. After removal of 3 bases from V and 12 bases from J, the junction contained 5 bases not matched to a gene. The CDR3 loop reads CALWEPGGKKIKVF. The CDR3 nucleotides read TGTGCCTTGTGGGAGCCGGGGGGCAAAAAAATCAAGGTATTT.

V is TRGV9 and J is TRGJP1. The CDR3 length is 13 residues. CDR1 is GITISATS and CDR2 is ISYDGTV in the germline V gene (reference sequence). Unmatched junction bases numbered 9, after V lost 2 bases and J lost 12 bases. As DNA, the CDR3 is TGTGCCTTGTGGGAGGCCACTCTGCGGTTCAAGATATTT. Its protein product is CALWEATLRFKIF.

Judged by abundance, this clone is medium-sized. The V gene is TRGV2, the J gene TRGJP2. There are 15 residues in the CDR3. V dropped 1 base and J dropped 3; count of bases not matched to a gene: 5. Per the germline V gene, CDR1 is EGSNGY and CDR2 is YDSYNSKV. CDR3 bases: TGTGCCACCTGGGACGGAGGTGGTAGTGATTGGATCAAGACGTTT. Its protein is CATWDGGGSDWIKTF.

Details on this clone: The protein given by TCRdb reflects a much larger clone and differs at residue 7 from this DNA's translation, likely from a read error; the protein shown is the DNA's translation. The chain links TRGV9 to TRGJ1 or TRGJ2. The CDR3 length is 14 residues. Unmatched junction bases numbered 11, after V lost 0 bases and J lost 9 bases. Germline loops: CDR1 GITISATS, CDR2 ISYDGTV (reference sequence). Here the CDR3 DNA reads TGTGCCTTGTGGGAGGTGGCGGCCGTGCGTAAGAAACTCTTT. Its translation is CALWEVAAVRKKLF.

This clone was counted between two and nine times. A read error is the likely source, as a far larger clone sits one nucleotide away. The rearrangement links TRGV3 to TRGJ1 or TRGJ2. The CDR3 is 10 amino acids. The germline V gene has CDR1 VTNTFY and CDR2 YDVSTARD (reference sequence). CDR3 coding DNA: TGTGCCGCCTGGGACTATAAGAAACTCTTT. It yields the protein CAAWDYKKLF.

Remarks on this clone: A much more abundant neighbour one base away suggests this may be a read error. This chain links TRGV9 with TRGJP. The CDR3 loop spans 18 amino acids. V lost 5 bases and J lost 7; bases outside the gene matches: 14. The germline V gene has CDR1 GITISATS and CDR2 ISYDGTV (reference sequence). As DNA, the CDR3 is TGTGCCTTGTGGGGGGCCGCACTTTTCGAGTTGGGCAAAAAAATCAAGGTATTT. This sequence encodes CALWGAALFELGKKIKVF.

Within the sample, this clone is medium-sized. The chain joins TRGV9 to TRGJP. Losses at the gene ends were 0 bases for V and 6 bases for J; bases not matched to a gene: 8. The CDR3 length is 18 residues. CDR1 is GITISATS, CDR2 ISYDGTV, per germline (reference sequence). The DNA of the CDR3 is TGTGCCTTGTGGGAGGTGCAGGGAAGAGAGTTGGGCAAAAAAATCAAGGTATTT. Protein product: CALWEVQGRELGKKIKVF.

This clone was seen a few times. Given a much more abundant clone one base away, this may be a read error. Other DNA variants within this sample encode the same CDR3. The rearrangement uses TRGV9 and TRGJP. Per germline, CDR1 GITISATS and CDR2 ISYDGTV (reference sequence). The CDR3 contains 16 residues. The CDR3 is CALWEAPELGKKIKVF. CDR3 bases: TGTGCCTTGTGGGAGGCCCCAGAGTTGGGCAAAAAGATCAAGGTATTT.

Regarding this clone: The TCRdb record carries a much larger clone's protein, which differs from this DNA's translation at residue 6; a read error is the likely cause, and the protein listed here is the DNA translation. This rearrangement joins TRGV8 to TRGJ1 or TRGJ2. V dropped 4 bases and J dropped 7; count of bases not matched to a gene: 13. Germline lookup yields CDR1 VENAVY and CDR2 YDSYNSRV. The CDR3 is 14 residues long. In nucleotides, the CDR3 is TGTGCCACCTGGGAGACACCTTCCTGGTATAAGAAACTCTTT. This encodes CATWETPSWYKKLF.

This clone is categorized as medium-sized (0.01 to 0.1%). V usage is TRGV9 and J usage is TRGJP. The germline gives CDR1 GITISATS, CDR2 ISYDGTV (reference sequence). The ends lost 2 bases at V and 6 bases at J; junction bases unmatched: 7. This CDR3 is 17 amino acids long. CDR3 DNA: TGTGCCTTGTGGGAGGCCCTCGGAGAGTTGGGCAAAAAAATCAAGGTATTT. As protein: CALWEALGELGKKIKVF.

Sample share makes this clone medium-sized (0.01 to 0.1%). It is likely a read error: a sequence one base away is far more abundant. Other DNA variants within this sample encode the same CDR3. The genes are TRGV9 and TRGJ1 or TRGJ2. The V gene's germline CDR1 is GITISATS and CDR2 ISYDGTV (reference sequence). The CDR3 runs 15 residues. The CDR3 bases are TGCGCCTTGTGGGAGGTGCAAACCCTGCATTATAAGAAACTCTTT. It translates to CALWEVQTLHYKKLF.

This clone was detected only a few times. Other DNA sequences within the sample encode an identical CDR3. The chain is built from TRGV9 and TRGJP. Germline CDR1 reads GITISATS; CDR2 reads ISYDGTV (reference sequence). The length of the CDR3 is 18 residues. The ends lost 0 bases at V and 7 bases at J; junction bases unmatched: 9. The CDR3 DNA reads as TGTGCCTTGTGGGAGGTGCAATTAAGGGAGTTGGGCAAAAAAATCAAGGTATTT. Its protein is CALWEVQLRELGKKIKVF.

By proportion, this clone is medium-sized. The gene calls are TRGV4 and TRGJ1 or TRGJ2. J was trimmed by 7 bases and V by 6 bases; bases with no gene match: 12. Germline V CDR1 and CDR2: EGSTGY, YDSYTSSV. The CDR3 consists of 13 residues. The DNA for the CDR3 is TGTGCCACCTGGTCAGGGCCTAGGTATAAGAAACTCTTT. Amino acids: CATWSGPRYKKLF.

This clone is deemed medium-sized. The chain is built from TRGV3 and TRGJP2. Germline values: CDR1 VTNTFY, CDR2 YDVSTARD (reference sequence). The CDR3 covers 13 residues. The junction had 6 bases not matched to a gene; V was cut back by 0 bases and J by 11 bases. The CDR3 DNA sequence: TGTGCCACCTGGGACAGGTCCCCCTGGATCAAGACGTTT. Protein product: CATWDRSPWIKTF.

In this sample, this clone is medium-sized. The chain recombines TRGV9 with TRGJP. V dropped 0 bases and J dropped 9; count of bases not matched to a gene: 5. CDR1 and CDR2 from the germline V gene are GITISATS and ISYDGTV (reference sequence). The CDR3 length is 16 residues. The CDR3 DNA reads TGTGCCTTGTGGGAGGTGCACGTGTTGGGCAAAAAAATCAAGGTATTT. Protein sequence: CALWEVHVLGKKIKVF.

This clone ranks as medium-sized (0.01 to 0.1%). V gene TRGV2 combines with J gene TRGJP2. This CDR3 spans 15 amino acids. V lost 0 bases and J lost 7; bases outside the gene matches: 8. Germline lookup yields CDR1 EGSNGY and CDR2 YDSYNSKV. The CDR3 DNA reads TGTGCCACCTGGGACGGGCCTGGGGTTGATTGGATCAAGACGTTT. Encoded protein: CATWDGPGVDWIKTF.